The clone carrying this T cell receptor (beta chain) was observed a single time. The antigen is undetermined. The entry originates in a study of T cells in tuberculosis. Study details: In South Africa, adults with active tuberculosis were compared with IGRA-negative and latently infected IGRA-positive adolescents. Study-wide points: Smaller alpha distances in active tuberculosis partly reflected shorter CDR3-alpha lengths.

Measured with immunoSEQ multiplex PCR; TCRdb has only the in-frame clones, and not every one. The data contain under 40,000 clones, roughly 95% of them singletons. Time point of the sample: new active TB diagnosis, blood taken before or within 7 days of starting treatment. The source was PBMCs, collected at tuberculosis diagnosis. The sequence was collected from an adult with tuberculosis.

CDR3 sequence: CASSPGTDGYTF. The CDR3 DNA reads TGTGCCAGCTCACCCGGGACAGATGGCTACACCTTC. V is TRBV18 and J is TRBJ1-2; 7 bases line up with TRBD1. From germline, CDR1 is KGHSH and CDR2 LQKENI. The CDR3 runs to 12 residues. With 3 bases clipped from V and 6 bases from J, the junction kept 1 base outside the gene matches.